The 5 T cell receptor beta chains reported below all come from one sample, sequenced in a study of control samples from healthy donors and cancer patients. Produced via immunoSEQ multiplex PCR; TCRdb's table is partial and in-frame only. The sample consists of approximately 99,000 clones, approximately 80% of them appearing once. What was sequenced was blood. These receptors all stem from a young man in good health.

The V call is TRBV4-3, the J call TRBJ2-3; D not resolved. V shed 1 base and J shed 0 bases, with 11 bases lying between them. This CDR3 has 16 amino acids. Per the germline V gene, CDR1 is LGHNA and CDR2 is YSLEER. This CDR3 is CASSQAPPPSTDTQYF. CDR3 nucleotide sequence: TGCGCCAGCAGCCAAGCCCCGCCCCCTAGCACAGATACGCAGTATTTT.

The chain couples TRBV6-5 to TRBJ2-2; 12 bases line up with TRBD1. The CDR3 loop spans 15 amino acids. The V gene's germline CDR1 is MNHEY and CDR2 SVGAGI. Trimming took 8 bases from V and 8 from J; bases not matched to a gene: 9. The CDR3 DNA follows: TGTGCCAGCTGTTGGGACAGGGGGCCTCAGGGGGAGCTGTTTTTT. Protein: CASCWDRGPQGELFF.

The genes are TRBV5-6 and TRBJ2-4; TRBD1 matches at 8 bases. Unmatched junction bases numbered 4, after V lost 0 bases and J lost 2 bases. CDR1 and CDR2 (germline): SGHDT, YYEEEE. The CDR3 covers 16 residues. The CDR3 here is CASSLGQGTPKNIQYF. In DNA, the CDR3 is TGTGCCAGCAGCTTGGGACAGGGGACTCCCAAAAACATTCAGTACTTC.

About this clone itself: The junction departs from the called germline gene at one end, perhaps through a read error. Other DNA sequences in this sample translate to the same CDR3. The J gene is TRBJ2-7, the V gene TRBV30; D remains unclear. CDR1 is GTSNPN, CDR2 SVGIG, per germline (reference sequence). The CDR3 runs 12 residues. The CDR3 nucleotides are TGCGCCTGGAGTGTGCAGTCCTACGAGCAGTACTTC. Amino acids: CAWSVQSYEQYF.

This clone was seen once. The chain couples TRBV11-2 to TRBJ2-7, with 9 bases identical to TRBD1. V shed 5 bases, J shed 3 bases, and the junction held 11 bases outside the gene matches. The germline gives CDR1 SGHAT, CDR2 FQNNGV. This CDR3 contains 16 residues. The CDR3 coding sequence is TGTGCCAGCAGCCGACTCACAGGGGGCAAAGACTACGAGCAGTACTTC. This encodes CASSRLTGGKDYEQYF.